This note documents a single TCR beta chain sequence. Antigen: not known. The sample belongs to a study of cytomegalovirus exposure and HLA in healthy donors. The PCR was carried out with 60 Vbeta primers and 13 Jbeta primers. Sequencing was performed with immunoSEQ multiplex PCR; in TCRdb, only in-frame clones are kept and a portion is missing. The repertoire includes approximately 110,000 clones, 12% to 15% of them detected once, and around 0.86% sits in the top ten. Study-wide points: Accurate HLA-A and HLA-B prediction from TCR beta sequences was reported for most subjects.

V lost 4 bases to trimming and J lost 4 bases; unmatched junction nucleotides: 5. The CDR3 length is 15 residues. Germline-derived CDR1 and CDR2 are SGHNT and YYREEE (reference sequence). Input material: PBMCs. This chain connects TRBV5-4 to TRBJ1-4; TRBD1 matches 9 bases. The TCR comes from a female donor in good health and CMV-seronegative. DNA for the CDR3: TGTGCCAGCAGCGGAGGGACAGGGCGTAATGAAAAACTGTTTTTT. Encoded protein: CASSGGTGRNEKLFF.